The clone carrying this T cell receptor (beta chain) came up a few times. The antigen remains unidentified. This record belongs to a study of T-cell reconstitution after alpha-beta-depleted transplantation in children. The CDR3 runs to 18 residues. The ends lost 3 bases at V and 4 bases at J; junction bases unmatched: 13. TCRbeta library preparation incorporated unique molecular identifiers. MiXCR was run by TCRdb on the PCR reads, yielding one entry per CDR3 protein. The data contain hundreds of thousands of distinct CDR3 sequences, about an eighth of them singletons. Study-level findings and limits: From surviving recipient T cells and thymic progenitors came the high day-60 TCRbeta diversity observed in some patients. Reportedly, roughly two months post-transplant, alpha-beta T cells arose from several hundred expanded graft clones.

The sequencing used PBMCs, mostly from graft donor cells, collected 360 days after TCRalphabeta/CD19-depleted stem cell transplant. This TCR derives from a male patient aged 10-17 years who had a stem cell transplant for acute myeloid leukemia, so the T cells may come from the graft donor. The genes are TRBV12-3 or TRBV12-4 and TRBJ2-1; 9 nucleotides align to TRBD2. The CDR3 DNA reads TGTGCCAGCAGTTTCTTAGCGGGAGTACAAGGGGAATACAATGAGCAGTTCTTC. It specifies CASSFLAGVQGEYNEQFF.